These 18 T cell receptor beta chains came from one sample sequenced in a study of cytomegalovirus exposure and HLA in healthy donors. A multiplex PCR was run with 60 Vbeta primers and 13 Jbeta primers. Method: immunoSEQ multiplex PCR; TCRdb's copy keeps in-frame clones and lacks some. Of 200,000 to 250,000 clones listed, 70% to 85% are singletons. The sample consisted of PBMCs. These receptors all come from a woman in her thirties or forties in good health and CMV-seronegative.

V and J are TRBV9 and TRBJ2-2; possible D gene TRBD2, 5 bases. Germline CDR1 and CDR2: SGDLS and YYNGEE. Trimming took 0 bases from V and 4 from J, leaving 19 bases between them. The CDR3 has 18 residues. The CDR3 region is CASSVGGGLGRGTGELFF. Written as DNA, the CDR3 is TGTGCCAGCAGCGTAGGCGGTGGGTTAGGGAGAGGCACCGGGGAGCTGTTTTTT. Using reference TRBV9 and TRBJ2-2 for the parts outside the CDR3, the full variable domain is DSGVTQTPKHLITATGQRVTLRCSPRSGDLSVYWYQQSLDQGLQFLIQYYNGEERAKGNILERFSAQQFPDLHSELNLSSLELGDSALYFCASSVGGGLGRGTGELFFGEGSRLTVL.

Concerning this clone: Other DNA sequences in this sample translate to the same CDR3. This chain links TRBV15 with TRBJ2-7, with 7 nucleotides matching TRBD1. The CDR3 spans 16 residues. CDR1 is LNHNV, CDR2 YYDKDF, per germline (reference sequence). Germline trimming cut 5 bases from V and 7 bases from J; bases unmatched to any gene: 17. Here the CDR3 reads CATSDRQGSSLREQYF. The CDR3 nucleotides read TGTGCCACCAGCGACCGACAGGGATCTTCACTGCGGGAGCAGTACTTC.

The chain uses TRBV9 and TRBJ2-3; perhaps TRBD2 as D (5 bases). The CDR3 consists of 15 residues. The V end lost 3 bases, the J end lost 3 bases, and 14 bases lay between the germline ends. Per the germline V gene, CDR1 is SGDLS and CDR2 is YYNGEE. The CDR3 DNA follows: TGTGCCAGCAGCGCCATGGCCTCGGGAACAGATACGCAGTATTTT. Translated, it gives CASSAMASGTDTQYF.

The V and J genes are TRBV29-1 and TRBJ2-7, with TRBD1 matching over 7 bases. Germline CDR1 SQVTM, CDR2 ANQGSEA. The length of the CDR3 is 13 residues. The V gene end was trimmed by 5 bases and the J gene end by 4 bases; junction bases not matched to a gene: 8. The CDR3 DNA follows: TGCAGCGTTTCCGGGACAGACCGATACGAGCAGTACTTC. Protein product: CSVSGTDRYEQYF.

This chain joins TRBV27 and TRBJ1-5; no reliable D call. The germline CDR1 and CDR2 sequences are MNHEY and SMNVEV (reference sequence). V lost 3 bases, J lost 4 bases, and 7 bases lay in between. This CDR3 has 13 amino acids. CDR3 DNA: TGTGCCAGCAGTTTTGGTGCGAATCAGCCCCAGCATTTT. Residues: CASSFGANQPQHF.

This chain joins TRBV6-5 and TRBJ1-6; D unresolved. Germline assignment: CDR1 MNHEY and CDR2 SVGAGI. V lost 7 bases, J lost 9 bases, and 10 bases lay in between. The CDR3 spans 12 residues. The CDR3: CASTDGGSPLHF. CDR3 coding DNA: TGTGCCAGCACCGATGGAGGTTCACCCCTCCACTTT.

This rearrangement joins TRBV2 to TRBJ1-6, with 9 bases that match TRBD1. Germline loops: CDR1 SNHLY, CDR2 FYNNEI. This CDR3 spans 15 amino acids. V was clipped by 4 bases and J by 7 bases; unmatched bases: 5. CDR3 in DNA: TGTGCCAGCAGTGCCCCGGGGACAGGGAATTCACCCCTCCACTTT. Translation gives CASSAPGTGNSPLHF.

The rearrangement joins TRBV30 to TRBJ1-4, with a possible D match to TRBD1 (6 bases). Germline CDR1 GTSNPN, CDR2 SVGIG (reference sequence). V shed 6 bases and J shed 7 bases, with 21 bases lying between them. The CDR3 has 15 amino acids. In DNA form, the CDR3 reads TGTGCCTGCTCTAAGAACCAGGGGCCTGGTGAAAAACTGTTTTTT. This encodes CACSKNQGPGEKLFF.

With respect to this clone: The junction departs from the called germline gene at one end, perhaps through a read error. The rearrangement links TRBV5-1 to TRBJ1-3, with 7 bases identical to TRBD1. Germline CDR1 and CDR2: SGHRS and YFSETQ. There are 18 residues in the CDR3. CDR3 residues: CASSPTSGTVPSGNAIYF. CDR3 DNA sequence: TGCGCCAGCAGCCCAACTTCCGGGACAGTACCCTCTGGAAACGCCATATATTTT.

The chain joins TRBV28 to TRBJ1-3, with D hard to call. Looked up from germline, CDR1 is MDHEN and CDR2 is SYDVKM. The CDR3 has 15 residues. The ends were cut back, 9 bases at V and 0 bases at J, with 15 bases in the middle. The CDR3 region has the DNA TGTGCCAGTAATGCTGGAGGCATCTCTGGAAACACCATATATTTT. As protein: CASNAGGISGNTIYF. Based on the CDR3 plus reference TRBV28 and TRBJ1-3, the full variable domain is DVKVTQSSRYLVKRTGEKVFLECVQDMDHENMFWYRQDPGLGLRLIYFSYDVKMKEKGDIPEGYSVSREKKERFSLILESASTNQTSMYLCASNAGGISGNTIYFGEGSWLTVV.

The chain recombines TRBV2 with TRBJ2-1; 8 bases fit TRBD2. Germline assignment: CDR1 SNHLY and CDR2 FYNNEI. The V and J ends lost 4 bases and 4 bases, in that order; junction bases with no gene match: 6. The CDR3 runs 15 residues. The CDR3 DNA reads TGTGCCAGCAGTGTAGAGCGGGGGAATTACAATGAGCAGTTCTTC. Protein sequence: CASSVERGNYNEQFF.

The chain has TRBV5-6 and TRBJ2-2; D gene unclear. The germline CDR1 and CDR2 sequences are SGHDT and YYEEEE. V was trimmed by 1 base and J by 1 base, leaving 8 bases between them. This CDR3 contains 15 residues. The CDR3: CASSLWRRNTGELFF. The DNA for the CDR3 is TGTGCCAGCAGCTTGTGGCGGCGGAACACCGGGGAGCTGTTTTTT.

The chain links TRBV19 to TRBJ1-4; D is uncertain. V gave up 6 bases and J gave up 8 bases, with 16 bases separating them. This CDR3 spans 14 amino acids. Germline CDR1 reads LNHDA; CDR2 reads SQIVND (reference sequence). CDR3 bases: TGTGCCAGTAGGGACCGGGTGGCGGGCGAAAAACTGTTTTTT. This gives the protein CASRDRVAGEKLFF.

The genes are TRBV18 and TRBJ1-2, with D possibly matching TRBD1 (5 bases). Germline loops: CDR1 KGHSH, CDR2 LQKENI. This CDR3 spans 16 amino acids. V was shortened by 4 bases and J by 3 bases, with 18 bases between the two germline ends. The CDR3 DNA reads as TGTGCCAGCTCACGCCGGGAGACGGGAGGGGACTATGGCTACACCTTC. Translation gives CASSRRETGGDYGYTF.

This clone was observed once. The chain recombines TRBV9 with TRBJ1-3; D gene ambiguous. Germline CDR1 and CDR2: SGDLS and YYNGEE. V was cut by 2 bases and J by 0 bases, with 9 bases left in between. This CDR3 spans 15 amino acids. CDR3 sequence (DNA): TGTGCCAGCAGCGTCGGCGGAATCTCTGGAAACACCATATATTTT. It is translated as CASSVGGISGNTIYF. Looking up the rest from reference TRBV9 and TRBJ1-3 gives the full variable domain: DSGVTQTPKHLITATGQRVTLRCSPRSGDLSVYWYQQSLDQGLQFLIQYYNGEERAKGNILERFSAQQFPDLHSELNLSSLELGDSALYFCASSVGGISGNTIYFGEGSWLTVV.

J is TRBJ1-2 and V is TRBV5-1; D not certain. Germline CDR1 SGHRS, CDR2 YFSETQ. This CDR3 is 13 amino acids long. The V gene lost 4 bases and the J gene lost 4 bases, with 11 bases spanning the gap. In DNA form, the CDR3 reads TGCGCCAGCAGCGCCGAGGGAATCTATGGCTACACCTTC. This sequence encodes CASSAEGIYGYTF.

CDR3: CASTPGLGHNEQFF. CDR3 in DNA: TGTGCCAGCACCCCAGGACTAGGACACAATGAGCAGTTCTTC. The rearrangement joins TRBV6-1 to TRBJ2-1, with 7 bases identical to TRBD2. There are 14 residues in the CDR3. Germline CDR1 reads MNHNS; CDR2 reads SASEGT. V lost 7 bases, J lost 5 bases, and 8 bases stayed unmatched.

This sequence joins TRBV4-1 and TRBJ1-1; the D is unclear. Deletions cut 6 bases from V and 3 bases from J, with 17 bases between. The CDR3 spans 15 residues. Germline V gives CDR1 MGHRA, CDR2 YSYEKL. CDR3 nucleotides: TGCGCCAGCAGGATAAGGATAGGAGGAGACACTGAAGCTTTCTTT. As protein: CASRIRIGGDTEAFF.